This entry lists 17 T cell receptor beta chains sequenced from one sample in a study of Ad26.COV2.S vaccination and SARS-CoV-2 variants. Sequenced by immunoSEQ multiplex PCR; TCRdb stores in-frame clones only, minus some. The table includes roughly 380,000 clones, about 91% detected once. The specimen comprised peripheral blood, sampled after recovery from COVID-19. All receptors come from a human donor who had recovered from COVID-19.

The table lists this clone with a few counts. This sequence joins TRBV6-1 and TRBJ1-5, with unresolved D. CDR1 is MNHNS, CDR2 SASEGT, per germline. The V end lost 2 bases, the J end lost 2 bases, and 13 bases lay between the germline ends. The CDR3 extends over 16 amino acids. The CDR3 sequence: CASSEFGGSGNQPQHF. The DNA for the CDR3 is TGTGCCAGCAGTGAATTCGGAGGAAGTGGCAATCAGCCCCAGCATTTT.

This clone is a singleton in its sample. V usage is TRBV27 and J usage is TRBJ2-7; D is uncertain. Germline V gene sequence: CDR1 MNHEY, CDR2 SMNVEV (reference sequence). The CDR3 runs 14 residues. Deletions cut 5 bases from V and 3 bases from J, with 14 bases between. As DNA, the CDR3 is TGTGCCAGCAGTGAAAGGGCAGACCGCTACGAGCAGTACTTC. This codes for CASSERADRYEQYF.

The CDR3 DNA follows: TGTGCCAGCAGCTTTTCAGGGGATCAGCCCCAGCATTTT. Its translation is CASSFSGDQPQHF. V gene TRBV5-5 combines with J gene TRBJ1-5; D may be TRBD1 (6 bases). Per the germline V gene, CDR1 is SGHKS and CDR2 is YYEKEE (reference sequence). The CDR3 has 13 amino acids. V lost 2 bases and J lost 5, with 8 bases in between.

The CDR3 here is CASSLRGNGNTEAFF. Here the CDR3 DNA reads TGTGCCAGCAGCTTAAGGGGTAATGGGAACACTGAAGCTTTCTTT. The J gene is TRBJ1-1, the V gene TRBV11-3; D possibly corresponds to TRBD1 (5 bases). This CDR3 has 15 residues. Trimming removed 2 bases from V and 1 base from J, with 11 bases in between. The V gene's germline CDR1 is SGHNT and CDR2 YENEEA.

CDR3 in DNA: TGTGCTAGTGGTTTGGTCCCCAACCCACTCCGGGATACGCAGTATTTT. This translates into CASGLVPNPLRDTQYF. The V gene is TRBV12-5, the J gene TRBJ2-3; no reliable D call. This CDR3 is 16 amino acids long. V lost 0 bases and J lost 6, with 16 bases in between. Germline V CDR1 and CDR2: LGHNT, FRNRAP.

The chain couples TRBV5-5 to TRBJ1-3; D remains unclear. Germline CDR1 and CDR2: SGHKS and YYEKEE (reference sequence). The CDR3 is 15 residues long. The ends were cut back, 0 bases at V and 0 bases at J, with 7 bases in the middle. The DNA for the CDR3 is TGTGCCAGCAGCTTGGGGACCAACTCTGGAAACACCATATATTTT. This translates into CASSLGTNSGNTIYF.

The chain carries TRBV20-1 and TRBJ1-1; D is ambiguous. Germline CDR1 and CDR2: DFQATT and SNEGSKA (reference sequence). Trimming stripped 3 bases from V and 10 bases from J, with 9 bases between. This CDR3 has 10 amino acids. The CDR3 loop reads CSARWGAAFF. Written as DNA, the CDR3 is TGCAGTGCTAGGTGGGGTGCAGCTTTCTTT.

V is TRBV2 and J is TRBJ2-2; the D is unclear. In germline, CDR1 is SNHLY, CDR2 FYNNEI. The CDR3 consists of 14 residues. The V and J ends lost 5 bases and 5 bases respectively, with 12 bases between them. The DNA of the CDR3 is TGTGCCAGCAGTCCGAAGTCCCGAACCGGGGAGCTGTTTTTT. Translating gives CASSPKSRTGELFF.

Only a few counts were recorded for this clone. CDR3 in amino acids: CASSYSMGAYEQYF. In DNA form, the CDR3 reads TGTGCCAGCAGTTACTCAATGGGGGCCTACGAGCAGTACTTC. V is TRBV6-2 or TRBV6-3 and J is TRBJ2-7; D is perhaps TRBD1 or TRBD2 (5 bases each). V gave up 0 bases and J gave up 2 bases, with 8 bases separating them. Germline V gene sequence: CDR1 MNHEY, CDR2 SVGEGT. CDR3 length: 14 amino acids.

The chain couples TRBV11-2 to TRBJ1-3; 7 nucleotides align to TRBD1. Germline lookup yields CDR1 SGHAT and CDR2 FQNNGV. V trimming: 5 bases; J trimming: 6 bases; junction bases outside the gene matches: 7. The CDR3 totals 14 residues. DNA of the CDR3: TGTGCCAGCAGCCCAGGACAGGCCCTAAACACCATATATTTT. Amino acid sequence: CASSPGQALNTIYF.

The rearrangement links TRBV7-9 to TRBJ1-2; D not certain. The CDR3 runs to 15 residues. The V and J ends lost 2 bases and 2 bases respectively, with 12 bases between them. Germline CDR1 is SEHNR and CDR2 is FQNEAQ (reference sequence). CDR3 loop: CASSLSTQVNYGYTF. Written as DNA, the CDR3 is TGTGCCAGCAGCTTATCAACGCAGGTCAACTATGGCTACACCTTC.

V gene TRBV6-5 combines with J gene TRBJ1-1, with no clear D. V was clipped by 2 bases and J by 2 bases, with 12 bases between them. Per germline, CDR1 MNHEY and CDR2 SVGAGI. The CDR3 has 15 amino acids. The CDR3 sequence: CASSYVGRPNTEAFF. The CDR3 region has the DNA TGTGCCAGCAGTTACGTAGGACGGCCTAACACTGAAGCTTTCTTT.

The gene calls are TRBV7-8 and TRBJ1-1; D is ambiguous. Germline values: CDR1 SGHVS, CDR2 FQNEAQ. V lost 1 base and J lost 3, with 9 bases in between. The CDR3 length is 14 residues. The CDR3 loop is CASSLGRLDTEAFF. CDR3 coding DNA: TGTGCCAGCAGCTTAGGCAGGTTAGACACTGAAGCTTTCTTT.

The J gene is TRBJ1-5, the V gene TRBV5-5; D is unresolved. Trimming pared 4 bases from V and 0 bases from J, leaving 14 bases between. The CDR3 covers 16 residues. Per germline, CDR1 SGHKS and CDR2 YYEKEE (reference sequence). DNA for the CDR3: TGTGCCAGCAGCCGGAGACTTTGGGATAGCAATCAGCCCCAGCATTTT. Amino acids: CASSRRLWDSNQPQHF.

This clone was seen just once. V gene TRBV5-1 combines with J gene TRBJ2-7; the D is unclear. V was pared by 2 bases and J by 6 bases, with 12 bases between. This CDR3 spans 13 amino acids. Germline V gene sequence: CDR1 SGHRS, CDR2 YFSETQ. The CDR3: CASSFEMGPEQYF. The CDR3 DNA reads as TGCGCCAGCAGCTTTGAGATGGGTCCCGAGCAGTACTTC.

The V and J genes are TRBV10-3 and TRBJ2-7, with TRBD2 matching 8 bases. Germline CDR1 and CDR2: ENHRY and SYGVKD. V lost 10 bases and J lost 1; bases outside the gene matches: 9. The CDR3 is made up of 14 amino acids. CDR3: CATTRGGSSYEQYF. The CDR3 DNA reads as TGTGCCACCACCCGCGGGGGGTCATCCTACGAGCAGTACTTC.

The chain uses TRBV7-9 and TRBJ2-2, with 9 bases aligning to TRBD2. Trimming at V came to 8 bases and at J to 4 bases, leaving 20 bases not matched to a gene. Germline values: CDR1 SEHNR, CDR2 FQNEAQ (reference sequence). The CDR3 covers 19 residues. CDR3 region: CASPIILPRLAGFTGELFF. For the CDR3, the DNA is TGTGCCAGCCCCATTATACTTCCCCGGCTAGCGGGATTCACCGGGGAGCTGTTTTTT.